This entry concerns a single T cell receptor beta chain. The sample originates from a study of blood T cell repertoires in COVID-19. On the study more broadly: There were acute and convalescent COVID-19 samples, and they came from the United States, Italy and Spain. T cells, B-cell-depleted T cells, or PBMCs provided the cDNA or gDNA that served as material.

In the authors' methods: By means of reference gene primer amplification, nucleated cell counts were estimated. Clones were read by immunoSEQ multiplex PCR, and TCRdb kept only the in-frame ones, dropping some. The V and J calls and clone size are taken from that table; D and trimming were inferred from the DNA. The table includes roughly 68,000 clones, around four fifths detected once. This CDR3 contains 13 residues. Trimming removed 8 bases at V and 9 bases at J, with 19 bases between. Germline CDR1 and CDR2: MNHEY and SVGAGI. The rearrangement joins TRBV6-5 to TRBJ1-2; D is unclear. The TCR sequence derives from an elderly woman with acute or convalescent COVID-19. Source material: peripheral blood. The CDR3 DNA is TGTGCCAGCGCCCCCACCGGGGTTAGAAGCTACACCTTC. It translates to CASAPTGVRSYTF.